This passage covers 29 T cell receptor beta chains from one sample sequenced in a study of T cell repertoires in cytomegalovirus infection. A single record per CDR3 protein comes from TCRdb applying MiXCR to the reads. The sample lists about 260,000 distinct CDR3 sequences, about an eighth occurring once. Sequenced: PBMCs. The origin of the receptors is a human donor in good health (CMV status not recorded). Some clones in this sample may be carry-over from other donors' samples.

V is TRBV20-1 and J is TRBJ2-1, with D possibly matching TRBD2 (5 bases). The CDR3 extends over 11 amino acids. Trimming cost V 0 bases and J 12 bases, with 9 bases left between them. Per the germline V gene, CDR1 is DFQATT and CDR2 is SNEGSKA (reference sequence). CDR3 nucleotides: TGCAGTGCTAGAGATGCGGGTGGGCAGTTCTTC. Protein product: CSARDAGGQFF.

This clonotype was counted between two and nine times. The CDR3 bases are TGTGCCAGCAGTCGACAGGGTTTGGCCAAAAACATTCAGTACTTC. Translated: CASSRQGLAKNIQYF. This rearrangement joins TRBV28 to TRBJ2-4; 7 bases match TRBD1. V trimming: 5 bases; J trimming: 1 base; junction bases outside the gene matches: 5. CDR3 size: 15 residues. CDR1 and CDR2 from the germline V gene are MDHEN and SYDVKM. Drawing the rest from reference TRBV28 and TRBJ2-4, the complete variable domain is DVKVTQSSRYLVKRTGEKVFLECVQDMDHENMFWYRQDPGLGLRLIYFSYDVKMKEKGDIPEGYSVSREKKERFSLILESASTNQTSMYLCASSRQGLAKNIQYFGAGTRLSVL.

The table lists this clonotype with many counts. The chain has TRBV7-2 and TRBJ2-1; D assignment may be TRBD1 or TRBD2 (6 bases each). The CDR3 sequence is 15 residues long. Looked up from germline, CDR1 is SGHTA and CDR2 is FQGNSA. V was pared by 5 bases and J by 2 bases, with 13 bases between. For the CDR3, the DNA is TGTGCCAGCAGCCTGATGGGGGGCACCTACAATGAGCAGTTCTTC. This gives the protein CASSLMGGTYNEQFF.

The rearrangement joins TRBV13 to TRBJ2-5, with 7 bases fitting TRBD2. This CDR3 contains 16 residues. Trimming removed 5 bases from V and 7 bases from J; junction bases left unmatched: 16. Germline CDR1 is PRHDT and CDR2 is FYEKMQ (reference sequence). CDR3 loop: CASSGGRGGSWGTQYF. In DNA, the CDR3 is TGTGCCAGCAGCGGAGGCCGTGGCGGGAGCTGGGGGACCCAGTACTTC.

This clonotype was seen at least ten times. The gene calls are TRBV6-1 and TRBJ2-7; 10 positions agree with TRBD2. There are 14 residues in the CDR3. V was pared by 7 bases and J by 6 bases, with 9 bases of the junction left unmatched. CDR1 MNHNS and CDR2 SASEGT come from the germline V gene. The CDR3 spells CASILPGLAFEQYF. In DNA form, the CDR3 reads TGTGCCAGCATTCTACCGGGACTAGCGTTCGAGCAGTACTTC.

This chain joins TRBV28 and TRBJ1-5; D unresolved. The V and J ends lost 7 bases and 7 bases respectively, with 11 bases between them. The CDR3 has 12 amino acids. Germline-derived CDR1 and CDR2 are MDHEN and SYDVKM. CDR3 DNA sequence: TGTGCCAGCACCACCCCCCCGCAGCCCCAGCATTTT. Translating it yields CASTTPPQPQHF.

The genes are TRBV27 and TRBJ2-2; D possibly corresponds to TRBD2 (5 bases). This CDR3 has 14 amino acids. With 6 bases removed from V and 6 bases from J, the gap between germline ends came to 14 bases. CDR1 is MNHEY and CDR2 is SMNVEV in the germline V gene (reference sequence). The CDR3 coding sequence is TGTGCCAGCAGGATCGGGGTGCGTGCCGGGGAGCTGTTTTTT. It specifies CASRIGVRAGELFF.

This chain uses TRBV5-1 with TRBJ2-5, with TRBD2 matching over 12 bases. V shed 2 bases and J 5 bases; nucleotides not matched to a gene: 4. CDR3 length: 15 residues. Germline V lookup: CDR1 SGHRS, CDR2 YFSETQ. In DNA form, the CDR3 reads TGCGCCAGCAGCTTCACCGGGACTAGCGGGGAGACCCAGTACTTC. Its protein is CASSFTGTSGETQYF.

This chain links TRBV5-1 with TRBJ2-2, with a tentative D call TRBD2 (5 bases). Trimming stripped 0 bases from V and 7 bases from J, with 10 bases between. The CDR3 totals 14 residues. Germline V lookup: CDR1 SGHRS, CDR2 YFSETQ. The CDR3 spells CASSLDTSSGELFF. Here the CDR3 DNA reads TGCGCCAGCAGCTTGGACACTAGTAGCGGGGAGCTGTTTTTT. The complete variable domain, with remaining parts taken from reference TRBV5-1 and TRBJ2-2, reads KAGVTQTPRYLIKTRGQQVTLSCSPISGHRSVSWYQQTPGQGLQFLFEYFSETQRNKGNFPGRFSGRQFSNSRSEMNVSTLELGDSALYLCASSLDTSSGELFFGEGSRLTVL.

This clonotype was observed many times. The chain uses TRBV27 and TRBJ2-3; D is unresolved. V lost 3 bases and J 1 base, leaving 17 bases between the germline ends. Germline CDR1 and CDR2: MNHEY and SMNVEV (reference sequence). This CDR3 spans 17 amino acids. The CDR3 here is CASSFTPGRGGTDTQYF. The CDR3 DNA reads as TGTGCCAGCAGTTTCACCCCCGGGCGCGGAGGCACAGATACGCAGTATTTT.

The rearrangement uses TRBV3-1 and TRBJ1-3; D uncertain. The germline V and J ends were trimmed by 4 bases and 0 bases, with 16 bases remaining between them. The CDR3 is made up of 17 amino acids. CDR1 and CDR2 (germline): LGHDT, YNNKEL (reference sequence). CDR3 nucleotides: TGTGCCAGCAGCCCCTACGGGAGCCCGCTCTCTGGAAACACCATATATTTT. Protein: CASSPYGSPLSGNTIYF.

CDR3 loop: CASSQLIGYGYTF. CDR3 in DNA: TGTGCCAGCAGCCAGCTAATTGGGTATGGCTACACCTTC. This chain connects TRBV7-9 to TRBJ1-2; D gene uncertain. The CDR3 covers 13 residues. Trimming shortened V by 5 bases and J by 5 bases, and 12 bases separated the two germline ends. Germline CDR1 SEHNR, CDR2 FQNEAQ (reference sequence).

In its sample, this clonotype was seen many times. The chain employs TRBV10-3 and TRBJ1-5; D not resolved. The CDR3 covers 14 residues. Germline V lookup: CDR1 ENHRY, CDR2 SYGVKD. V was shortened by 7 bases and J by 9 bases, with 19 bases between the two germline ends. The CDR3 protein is CAIKDPDYARPQHF. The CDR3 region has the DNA TGTGCCATCAAAGATCCCGATTACGCGAGGCCCCAGCATTTT.

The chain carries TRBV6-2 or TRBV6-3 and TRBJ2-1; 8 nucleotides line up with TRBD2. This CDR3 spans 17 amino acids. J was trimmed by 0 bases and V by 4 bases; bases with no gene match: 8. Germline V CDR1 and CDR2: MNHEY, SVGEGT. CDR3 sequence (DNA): TGTGCCAGCAGTTTGAGGACTAGCCGAGGCTCCTACAATGAGCAGTTCTTC. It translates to CASSLRTSRGSYNEQFF.

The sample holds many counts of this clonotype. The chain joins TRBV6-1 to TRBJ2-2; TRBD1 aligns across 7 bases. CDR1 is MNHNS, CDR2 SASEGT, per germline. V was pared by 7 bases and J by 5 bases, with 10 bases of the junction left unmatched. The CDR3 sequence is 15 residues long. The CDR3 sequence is CASKPGQQVTGELFF. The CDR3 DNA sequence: TGTGCCAGCAAGCCGGGACAGCAGGTTACCGGGGAGCTGTTTTTT.

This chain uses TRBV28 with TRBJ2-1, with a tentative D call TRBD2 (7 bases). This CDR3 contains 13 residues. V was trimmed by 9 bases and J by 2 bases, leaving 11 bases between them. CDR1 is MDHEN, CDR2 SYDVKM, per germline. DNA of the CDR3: TGTGCCAGTAGGGGGGGCGCCTACAATGAGCAGTTCTTC. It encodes CASRGGAYNEQFF.

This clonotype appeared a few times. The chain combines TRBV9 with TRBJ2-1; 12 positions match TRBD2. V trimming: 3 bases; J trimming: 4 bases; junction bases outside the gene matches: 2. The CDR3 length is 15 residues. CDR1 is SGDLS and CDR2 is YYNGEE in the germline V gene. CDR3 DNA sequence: TGTGCCAGCAGCGGACTAGCGGGAGAATACAATGAGCAGTTCTTC. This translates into CASSGLAGEYNEQFF.

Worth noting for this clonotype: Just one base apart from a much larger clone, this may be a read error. The CDR3 region has the DNA TGTGCCAGCAGGATACAAGAGACCCAGTACTTC. Protein sequence: CASRIQETQYF. V is TRBV6-6 and J is TRBJ2-5; D gene uncertain. The CDR3 consists of 11 residues. The germline CDR1 and CDR2 sequences are MNHNY and SVGAGI (reference sequence). V lost 6 bases and J lost 2, with 4 bases in between.

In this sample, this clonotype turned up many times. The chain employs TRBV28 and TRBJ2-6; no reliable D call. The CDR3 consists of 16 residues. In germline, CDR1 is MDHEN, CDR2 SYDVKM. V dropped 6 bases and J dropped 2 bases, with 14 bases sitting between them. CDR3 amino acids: CASSASLPAGANVLTF. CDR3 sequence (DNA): TGTGCCAGCAGCGCTTCCCTCCCCGCTGGGGCCAACGTCCTGACTTTC.

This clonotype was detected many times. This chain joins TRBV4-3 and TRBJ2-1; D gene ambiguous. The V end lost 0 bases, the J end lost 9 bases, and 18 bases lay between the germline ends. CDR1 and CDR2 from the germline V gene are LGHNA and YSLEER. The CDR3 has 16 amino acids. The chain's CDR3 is CASSQDRPFGDTEQFF. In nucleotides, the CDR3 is TGCGCCAGCAGCCAAGATAGGCCTTTTGGCGACACTGAGCAGTTCTTC.

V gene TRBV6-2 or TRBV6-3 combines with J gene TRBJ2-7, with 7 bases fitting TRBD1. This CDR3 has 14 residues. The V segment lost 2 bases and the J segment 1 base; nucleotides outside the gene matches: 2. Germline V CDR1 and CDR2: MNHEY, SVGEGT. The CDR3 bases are TGTGCCAGCAGTTACCAGGGACAGTCCTACGAGCAGTACTTC. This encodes CASSYQGQSYEQYF.

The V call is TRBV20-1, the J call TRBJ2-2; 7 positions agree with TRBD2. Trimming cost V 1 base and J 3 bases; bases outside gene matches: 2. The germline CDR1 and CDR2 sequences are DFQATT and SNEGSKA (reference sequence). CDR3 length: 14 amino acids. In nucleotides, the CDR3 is TGCAGTGCTAGAGTGGCGGGGGACACCGGGGAGCTGTTTTTT. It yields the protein CSARVAGDTGELFF.

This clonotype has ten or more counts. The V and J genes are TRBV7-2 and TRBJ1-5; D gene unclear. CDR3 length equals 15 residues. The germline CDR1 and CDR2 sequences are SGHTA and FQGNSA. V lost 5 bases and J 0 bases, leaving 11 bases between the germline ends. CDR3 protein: CASSTTADSNQPQHF. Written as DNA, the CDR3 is TGTGCCAGCAGCACTACGGCGGATAGCAATCAGCCCCAGCATTTT.

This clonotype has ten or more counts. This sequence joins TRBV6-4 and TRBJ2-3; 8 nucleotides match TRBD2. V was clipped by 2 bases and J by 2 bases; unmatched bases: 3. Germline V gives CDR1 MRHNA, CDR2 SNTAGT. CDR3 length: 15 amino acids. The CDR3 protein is CASSDTSGPTDTQYF. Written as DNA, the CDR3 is TGTGCCAGCAGTGACACTAGCGGACCCACAGATACGCAGTATTTT.

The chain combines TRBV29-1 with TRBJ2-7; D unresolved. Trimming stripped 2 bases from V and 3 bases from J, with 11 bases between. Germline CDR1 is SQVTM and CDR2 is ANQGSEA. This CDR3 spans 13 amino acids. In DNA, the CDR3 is TGCAGCGTTGAACGCGGTGAGAGCTACGAGCAGTACTTC. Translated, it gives CSVERGESYEQYF.

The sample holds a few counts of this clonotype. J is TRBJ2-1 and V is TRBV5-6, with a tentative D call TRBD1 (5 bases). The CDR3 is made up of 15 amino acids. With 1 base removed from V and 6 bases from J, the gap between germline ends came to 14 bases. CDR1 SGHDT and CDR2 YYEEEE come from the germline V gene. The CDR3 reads CASSLRGHVGNEQFF. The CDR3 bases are TGTGCCAGCAGCTTGAGGGGCCATGTGGGCAATGAGCAGTTCTTC.

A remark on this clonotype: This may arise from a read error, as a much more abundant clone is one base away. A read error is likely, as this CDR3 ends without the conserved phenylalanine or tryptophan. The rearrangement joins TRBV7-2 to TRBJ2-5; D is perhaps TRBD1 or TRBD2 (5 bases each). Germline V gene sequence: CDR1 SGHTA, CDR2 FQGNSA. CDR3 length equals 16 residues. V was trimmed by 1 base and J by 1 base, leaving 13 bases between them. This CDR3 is CASSLGPGRGQETQYY. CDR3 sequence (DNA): TGTGCCAGCAGCTTAGGGCCGGGGCGCGGCCAAGAGACCCAGTACTAC.

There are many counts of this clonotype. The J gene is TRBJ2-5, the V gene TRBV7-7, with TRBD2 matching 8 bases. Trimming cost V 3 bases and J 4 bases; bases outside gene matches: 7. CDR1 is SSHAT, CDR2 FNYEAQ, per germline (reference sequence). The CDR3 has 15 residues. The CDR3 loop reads CASSFERGGGETQYF. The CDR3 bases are TGTGCCAGCAGCTTCGAACGGGGGGGGGGAGAGACCCAGTACTTC.

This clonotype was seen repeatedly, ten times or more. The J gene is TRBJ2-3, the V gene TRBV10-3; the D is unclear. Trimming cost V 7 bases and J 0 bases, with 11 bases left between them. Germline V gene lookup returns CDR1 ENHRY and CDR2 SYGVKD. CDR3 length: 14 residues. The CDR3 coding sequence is TGTGCCATCAAAGGTAGCTCAAGCACAGATACGCAGTATTTT. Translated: CAIKGSSSTDTQYF.